Described below is a single T cell receptor beta chain sequence and its context. Its antigen is unidentified. This sample is part of a study of cytomegalovirus exposure and HLA in healthy donors. Study results and limitations: One variant, a missense change in DCLRE1C, was linked in a later analysis to TCR beta V- and J-gene trimming. In vitro data verified a few CMV-associated chains as specific for CMV antigens.

60 Vbeta and 13 Jbeta primers were used in PCR. TCRdb's table, derived via immunoSEQ multiplex PCR, lists solely in-frame clones and lacks some. The data hold fewer than 120,000 clones, with roughly 78% observed a single time. The study sampled nominally healthy donors, though unrecorded immune exposures were likely. V dropped 3 bases and J dropped 3 bases, with 8 bases sitting between them. The germline gives CDR1 SGHNT, CDR2 YENEEA. This CDR3 region has 14 residues. J is TRBJ2-2 and V is TRBV11-3; D is ambiguous. The receptor was isolated from a woman between 25 and 40 years old in good health and CMV-seronegative. Sequences were obtained from PBMCs. Here the CDR3 DNA reads TGTGCCAGCAGCTTTAGTCTCTACACCGGGGAGCTGTTTTTT. It yields the protein CASSFSLYTGELFF.